The T cell receptor (beta chain) described here comes from a study of OX40 agonist ivuxolimab in advanced cancers. This table comes from immunoSEQ multiplex PCR, and its TCRdb copy is limited to in-frame clones, with some not included. The table has some 82,000 clones, 91% seen once; the top ten hold under 3%. CDR3 size: 16 residues. V was clipped by 0 bases and J by 10 bases, with 19 bases between them. Germline CDR1 is SGHRS and CDR2 is YFSETQ. Material: CD4+ or CD8+ T cells sorted from blood, obtained in a trial of the OX40 agonist ivuxolimab. The sequence was collected from an adult with an advanced solid tumor such as melanoma, head and neck, liver or kidney cancer. This chain connects TRBV5-1 to TRBJ1-4, with D possibly matching TRBD1 (6 bases). This CDR3 is CASSLDAGAGGGKLFF. The CDR3 DNA reads TGCGCCAGCAGCTTGGACGCGGGGGCTGGCGGTGGAAAACTGTTTTTT.